A single sample is the source of the 21 T cell receptor beta chains below, sequenced in a study of PD-L1 blockade in urothelial cancer. Profiled with immunoSEQ multiplex PCR; TCRdb holds only in-frame clones, not every one. The table shows some 40,000 clones, with around four fifths occurring only once. Regarding time point: pretreatment peripheral blood. Sequenced here: PBMCs, sampled around atezolizumab (anti-PD-L1) treatment. The receptors were gathered from an elderly man with urothelial cancer.

The J gene is TRBJ2-1, the V gene TRBV27; 7 bases line up with TRBD1. The V gene end was trimmed by 8 bases and the J gene end by 4 bases; junction bases not matched to a gene: 8. The CDR3 contains 14 residues. Germline CDR1 MNHEY, CDR2 SMNVEV (reference sequence). CDR3 sequence: CASQRDRVYNEQFF. In DNA form, the CDR3 reads TGTGCCAGCCAACGTGACAGGGTGTACAATGAGCAGTTCTTC.

Remarks on this clone: At the DNA level, this CDR3 is encoded by other sequences in the same sample as well. The chain links TRBV27 to TRBJ2-5, with TRBD1 matching over 12 bases. V gave up 4 bases and J gave up 5 bases; unmatched junction bases: 5. The CDR3 runs 15 residues. Looked up from germline, CDR1 is MNHEY and CDR2 is SMNVEV (reference sequence). The chain's CDR3 is CASSSGTGGVETQYF. The CDR3 DNA follows: TGTGCCAGCAGTTCCGGGACAGGGGGCGTGGAGACCCAGTACTTC.

Here the CDR3 DNA reads TGTGCCAGCAGCCCCCAGGTAGCCAAAAACATTCAGTACTTC. Residues: CASSPQVAKNIQYF. J is TRBJ2-4 and V is TRBV7-2, with D unclear. The V end was cut by 5 bases, the J end by 0 bases, with 8 bases between. Germline V lookup: CDR1 SGHTA, CDR2 FQGNSA. The CDR3 is 14 residues long.

V is TRBV5-1 and J is TRBJ2-2; D perhaps matches TRBD2 (6 bases). CDR1 is SGHRS, CDR2 YFSETQ, per germline. Trimming removed 4 bases at V and 2 bases at J, with 15 bases between. This CDR3 region has 16 residues. The CDR3 region is CASSPHGTSNTGELFF. The CDR3 DNA sequence: TGCGCCAGCAGCCCCCACGGGACTTCAAACACCGGGGAGCTGTTTTTT.

The chain uses TRBV30 and TRBJ2-1, with D possibly TRBD2 on 6 matching bases. The CDR3 is 12 amino acids. The V and J ends lost 2 bases and 9 bases respectively, with 11 bases between them. The germline V gene has CDR1 GTSNPN and CDR2 SVGIG (reference sequence). In DNA form, the CDR3 reads TGTGCCTGGAGTAGGAGGGAAAGTGAGCAGTTCTTC. This codes for CAWSRRESEQFF.

This sequence joins TRBV30 and TRBJ1-5, with 10 bases fitting TRBD1. Germline V gives CDR1 GTSNPN, CDR2 SVGIG (reference sequence). V trimming: 3 bases; J trimming: 5 bases; junction bases outside the gene matches: 7. The CDR3 totals 15 residues. This chain's CDR3 is CAWRTGTGAHQPQHF. The CDR3 nucleotides read TGTGCCTGGAGGACTGGGACAGGGGCCCATCAGCCCCAGCATTTT.

The V gene is TRBV5-1, the J gene TRBJ1-5; D not resolved. CDR1 is SGHRS, CDR2 YFSETQ, per germline. The ends were cut back, 0 bases at V and 6 bases at J, with 10 bases in the middle. The CDR3 contains 14 residues. As DNA, the CDR3 is TGCGCCAGCAGCTTGGGGGAGGAGGGTCAGCCCCAGCATTTT. Amino acid sequence: CASSLGEEGQPQHF.

The chain combines TRBV11-2 with TRBJ2-7, with 10 bases lining up with TRBD2. Germline V gene lookup returns CDR1 SGHAT and CDR2 FQNNGV. The V and J ends lost 5 bases and 3 bases, in that order; junction bases with no gene match: 7. This CDR3 region has 15 residues. CDR3 DNA: TGTGCCAGCAGCCCCAGCGGGAGGGCCCACTACGAGCAGTACTTC. As protein: CASSPSGRAHYEQYF.

For the CDR3, the DNA is TGTGCCAGCAGTGAGGAGAGTAGCGGGGGGTACAATGAGCAGTTCTTC. As protein: CASSEESSGGYNEQFF. The chain combines TRBV6-1 with TRBJ2-1; 10 bases map to TRBD2. This CDR3 is built from 16 residues. Germline-derived CDR1 and CDR2 are MNHNS and SASEGT. The V and J ends lost 3 bases and 4 bases, in that order; junction bases with no gene match: 6.

This chain joins TRBV19 and TRBJ2-7, with TRBD2 matching 11 bases. Losses at the gene ends were 1 base for V and 3 bases for J; bases not matched to a gene: 5. The CDR3 runs 16 residues. From germline, CDR1 is LNHDA and CDR2 SQIVND (reference sequence). The CDR3 is CASSIVLAGGLYEQYF. CDR3 nucleotides: TGTGCCAGTAGTATAGTCCTAGCGGGAGGTCTCTACGAGCAGTACTTC. The full variable domain, its missing parts supplied by reference TRBV19 and TRBJ2-7, is DGGITQSPKYLFRKEGQNVTLSCEQNLNHDAMYWYRQDPGQGLRLIYYSQIVNDFQKGDIAEGYSVSREKKESFPLTVTSAQKNPTAFYLCASSIVLAGGLYEQYFGPGTRLTVT.

This clone has only a few counts. This chain connects TRBV29-1 to TRBJ1-1, with D perhaps TRBD1 (5 bases). Germline CDR1 and CDR2: SQVTM and ANQGSEA. The CDR3 spans 13 residues. V dropped 6 bases and J dropped 1 base, with 12 bases sitting between them. The CDR3: CSVPTQGNTEAFF. The CDR3 nucleotides are TGCAGCGTCCCCACTCAGGGGAACACTGAAGCTTTCTTT.

The chain is built from TRBV5-1 and TRBJ2-6; D not resolved. V was trimmed by 4 bases and J by 6 bases, leaving 5 bases between them. Germline V gives CDR1 SGHRS, CDR2 YFSETQ. The CDR3 is 12 amino acids. CDR3 in amino acids: CASSLEANVLTF. CDR3 coding DNA: TGCGCCAGCAGCCTAGAGGCCAACGTCCTGACTTTC.

The V call is TRBV4-1, the J call TRBJ2-5; TRBD1 is a possible D gene (5 bases). The CDR3 is 16 amino acids. V lost 0 bases, J lost 5 bases, and 16 bases lay in between. From germline, CDR1 is MGHRA and CDR2 YSYEKL. DNA for the CDR3: TGCGCCAGCAGCCAAGAATCCGGCAGGGTGGGGGAGACCCAGTACTTC. Encoded protein: CASSQESGRVGETQYF.

The chain employs TRBV6-6 and TRBJ2-1, with 9 bases that match TRBD1. Germline lookup yields CDR1 MNHNY and CDR2 SVGAGI (reference sequence). This CDR3 region has 16 residues. V shed 7 bases, J shed 7 bases, and the junction held 14 bases outside the gene matches. DNA of the CDR3: TGTGCCAGCACCTACCGAGGGGGACAGGGATTTAATGAGCAGTTCTTC. As protein: CASTYRGGQGFNEQFF.

The table lists this clone with a few counts. V gene TRBV6-1 combines with J gene TRBJ2-7; TRBD2 matches at 8 bases. The germline V gene has CDR1 MNHNS and CDR2 SASEGT. Losses at the gene ends were 7 bases for V and 4 bases for J; bases not matched to a gene: 9. The length of the CDR3 is 14 residues. This CDR3 is CASKLAERLYEQYF. CDR3 nucleotides: TGTGCCAGCAAACTAGCGGAAAGACTTTACGAGCAGTACTTC.

The chain recombines TRBV7-2 with TRBJ2-7, with a possible D match to TRBD2 (6 bases). The V gene lost 0 bases and the J gene lost 3 bases, with 12 bases spanning the gap. This CDR3 is 15 amino acids long. In germline, CDR1 is SGHTA, CDR2 FQGNSA. CDR3 in amino acids: CASSLALAPNYEQYF. The CDR3, as DNA: TGTGCCAGCAGCTTAGCCCTAGCGCCTAACTACGAGCAGTACTTC.

J is TRBJ2-3 and V is TRBV11-2, with TRBD2 matching over 13 bases. CDR3 length: 17 amino acids. CDR1 is SGHAT and CDR2 is FQNNGV in the germline V gene. V shed 6 bases and J 2 bases; nucleotides not matched to a gene: 8. This chain's CDR3 is CASRRGTSGTFTDTQYF. The CDR3 DNA follows: TGTGCCAGCAGGAGAGGGACTAGCGGGACTTTCACAGATACGCAGTATTTT.

The rearrangement links TRBV2 to TRBJ2-2; TRBD2 matches at 13 bases. The germline V gene encodes CDR1 SNHLY and CDR2 FYNNEI. The CDR3 totals 18 residues. J gave up 1 base and V 11 bases, and 13 bases lay outside the gene matches. This CDR3 reads CAGKAGTSGIGNTGELFF. The DNA for the CDR3 is TGTGCCGGGAAGGCCGGGACTAGCGGGATCGGGAACACCGGGGAGCTGTTTTTT.

V and J are TRBV6-6 and TRBJ1-2; 7 bases match TRBD1. The trim removed 6 bases at V and 4 bases at J, leaving 2 bases unmatched. CDR3 length equals 12 residues. The germline V gene encodes CDR1 MNHNY and CDR2 SVGAGI (reference sequence). The CDR3 DNA reads TGTGCCAGCAGCGGGGACAGCTATGGCTACACCTTC. Amino acids: CASSGDSYGYTF.

This chain joins TRBV19 and TRBJ1-3; TRBD1 matches 10 bases. The CDR3 has 16 amino acids. The J segment lost 4 bases and the V segment lost 5 bases, leaving 8 bases of the junction unmatched. The germline V gene encodes CDR1 LNHDA and CDR2 SQIVND (reference sequence). CDR3 protein: CASSPRTGGTGNTIYF. Written as DNA, the CDR3 is TGTGCCAGTAGTCCCCGGACAGGGGGTACGGGAAACACCATATATTTT.

This clone has only one observation. The chain has TRBV11-3 and TRBJ2-2, with 16 bases aligning to TRBD2. The CDR3 runs to 16 residues. Germline V gene sequence: CDR1 SGHNT, CDR2 YENEEA. V shed 6 bases, J shed 6 bases, and the junction held 4 bases outside the gene matches. The CDR3 is CASSFGTSGRAGELFF. CDR3 DNA sequence: TGTGCCAGCAGTTTTGGGACTAGCGGGAGGGCCGGGGAGCTGTTTTTT. Complete variable domain (other parts from reference TRBV11-3 and TRBJ2-2): EAGVVQSPRYKIIEKKQPVAFWCNPISGHNTLYWYLQNLGQGPELLIRYENEEAVDDSQLPKDRFSAERLKGVDSTLKIQPAELGDSAVYLCASSFGTSGRAGELFFGEGSRLTVL.